The present TCR beta chain was sequenced within a study of vaccination and CD4 T cells after COVID-19. Study-wide background: Overlapping spike peptides served as the stimulus for the cells. These peptides came from SARS-CoV-2 and from the common cold coronaviruses HCoV-NL63, HCoV-OC43 and HCoV-229E. Study-wide results and limits: Only post-vaccination samples contained a median approximately 85% of the reactive clones in convalescent patients. Apart from involving relatively few convalescent patients, the work omitted early post-infection timepoints.

Cultured CD4+ T-cell DNA underwent Oncomine TCR Beta short-read sequencing. MiXCR was run by TCRdb on the PCR reads, yielding one entry per CDR3 protein. This sample has 10,000 to 15,000 distinct CDR3 sequences, with roughly 60% found just once. Specified treatment: approximately 9-day PBMC culture with coronavirus spike peptide pools or control peptides (ViraFEST assay). Comments on this clonotype: As yet, its antigen is unknown.

Germline loops: CDR1 MNHEY, CDR2 SVGEGT. The CDR3 covers 18 residues. J was trimmed by 5 bases and V by 2 bases; bases with no gene match: 15. The chain joins TRBV6-2 or TRBV6-3 to TRBJ1-2; TRBD1 aligns across 9 bases. This sequence originates from a human donor who had recovered from COVID-19. Sequencing used CD4+ T cells from blood, cultured in vitro. The CDR3 spells CASSYPGTGRRSGYGYTF. DNA for the CDR3: TGTGCCAGCAGTTACCCCGGGACAGGGCGCCGTTCGGGGTATGGCTACACCTTC.